The count of the clone carrying this TCR beta chain is one. Its antigen remains unidentified. The sample belongs to a study of shared clonotypes between healthy human individuals. Study context: Every donor yielded three CD4 naive, three CD4 memory, two CD8 naive and one CD8 memory plate. Study findings and constraints: Richness estimates generally favored naive over memory subsets.

Germline CDR1 and CDR2: SGHRS and YFSETQ. Trimming pared 0 bases from V and 6 bases from J, leaving 6 bases between. This CDR3 has 13 residues. Study processing details: As immunoSEQ supplied junction-only sequences (without quality scores), filtering differed. Sequenced by immunoSEQ multiplex PCR; TCRdb stores in-frame clones only, minus some. That table is the source of V, J and clone size, and D and trimming were worked out from the DNA. Of about 120,000 clones listed, under 70% are singletons. The source of this sequence is a young woman in good health. The chain combines TRBV5-1 with TRBJ2-2; D call uncertain. The sample comprised memory CD8+ T cells sorted from blood. Subset reported: CD45RO+ cells pooled with CCR7-negative TemRA cells. In DNA form, the CDR3 reads TGCGCCAGCAGCTTGGTTTTGGCCGGGGAGCTGTTTTTT. Translation gives CASSLVLAGELFF.